The entry that follows covers one T cell receptor beta chain sequence. These data come from a study of shared clonotypes between healthy human individuals. Repertoires were generated with immunoSEQ multiplex PCR, while TCRdb's copy carries only in-frame clones and drops some. The repertoire has over 2 million clones, roughly 95% of them found once; the top ten carry around 1.1%. CDR3 length: 15 amino acids. CDR1 is SEHNR, CDR2 FQNEAQ, per germline (reference sequence). The ends were cut back, 5 bases at V and 3 bases at J, with 17 bases in the middle. Cells designated naive CD8 were CD45RO-negative and were positively selected for CCR7, with terminally differentiated effector memory CD45RA+ cells excluded.

Sample: naive CD8+ T cells sorted from blood. This chain links TRBV7-9 with TRBJ2-7; D is possibly TRBD1 (6 bases). This TCR was recovered from a man aged 18 to 30 in good health. CDR3 coding DNA: TGTGCCAGCAGCATAACCACGACAGGAAGCTACGAGCAGTACTTC. Translated, it gives CASSITTTGSYEQYF.